What follows describes a single T cell receptor (beta chain). What it binds is not known. This entry belongs to a study of Tregs in tolerant kidney transplant recipients. V was shortened by 5 bases and J by 3 bases, with 23 bases between the two germline ends. The CDR3 sequence is 17 residues long. CDR1 and CDR2 from the germline V gene are MNHEY and SMNVEV (reference sequence). Sequencing used immunoSEQ multiplex PCR; TCRdb keeps in-frame clones, though not all of them. The sample yields 35,000 to 50,000 clones, nearly 97% seen once. This clonotype was sampled from a human donor in good health. Sequencing was performed on Tregs from blood cultured with allogeneic cells. The chain uses TRBV27 and TRBJ2-7; D is uncertain. This chain's CDR3 is CASSPMTWAVKDYEQYF. The CDR3 DNA follows: TGTGCCAGCAGTCCTATGACTTGGGCGGTTAAAGACTACGAGCAGTACTTC.